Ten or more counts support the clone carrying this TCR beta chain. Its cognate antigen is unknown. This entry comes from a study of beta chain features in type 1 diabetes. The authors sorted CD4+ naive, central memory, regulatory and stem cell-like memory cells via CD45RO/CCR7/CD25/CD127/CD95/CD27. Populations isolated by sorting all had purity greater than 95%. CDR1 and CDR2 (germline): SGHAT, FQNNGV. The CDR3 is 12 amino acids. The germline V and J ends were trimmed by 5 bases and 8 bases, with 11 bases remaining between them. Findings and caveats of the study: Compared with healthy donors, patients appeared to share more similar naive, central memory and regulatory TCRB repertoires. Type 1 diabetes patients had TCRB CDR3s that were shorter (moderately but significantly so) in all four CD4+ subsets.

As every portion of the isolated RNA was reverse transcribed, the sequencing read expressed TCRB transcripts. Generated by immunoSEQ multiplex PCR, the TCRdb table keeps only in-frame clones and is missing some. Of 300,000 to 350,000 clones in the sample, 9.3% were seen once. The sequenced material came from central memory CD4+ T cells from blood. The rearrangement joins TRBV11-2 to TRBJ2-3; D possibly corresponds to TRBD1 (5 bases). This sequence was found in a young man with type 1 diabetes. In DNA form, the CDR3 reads TGTGCCAGCAGCCATGGGGCCCCTACGCAGTATTTT. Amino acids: CASSHGAPTQYF.